The TCR beta chain under discussion was sequenced for a study of T cell changes during pregnancy in multiple sclerosis. CDR1 SNHLY and CDR2 FYNNEI come from the germline V gene. The CDR3 spans 17 residues. V was trimmed by 4 bases and J by 0 bases, leaving 16 bases between them. Assay used: immunoSEQ multiplex PCR; TCRdb lists only in-frame clones, some missing. The sample yields 30,000 to 50,000 clones, under 95% seen once. The clonotype was recovered from a female donor with multiple sclerosis, enrolled in a pregnancy study. The chain combines TRBV2 with TRBJ2-1, with D perhaps TRBD2 (6 bases). The sample here was CD4+ T cells from peripheral blood mononuclear cells, taken in the third trimester of pregnancy. The chain's CDR3 is CASSGHGAGLSYNEQFF. DNA for the CDR3: TGTGCCAGCAGTGGGCATGGGGCGGGACTCTCCTACAATGAGCAGTTCTTC.